The entry that follows covers one T cell receptor (beta chain) sequence. The data were obtained in a study of blood T cell repertoires in COVID-19. Study background: Nucleic acid was either cDNA or gDNA, and it came from T cells, B-cell-depleted T cells, or PBMCs.

CDR1 and CDR2 from the germline V gene are MRHNA and SNTAGT. This CDR3 contains 16 residues. With V trimmed by 2 bases and J by 0 bases, 4 bases remained unmatched. Authors' methods: Amplification of reference gene primers provided the estimated nucleated cell counts. Profiling relied on immunoSEQ multiplex PCR, and the TCRdb table lists in-frame clones only, not all of them. From that table come the V and J calls and clone size; the DNA was used to work out D and trimming. Altogether tens of thousands of clones are present, 81% being singletons, with the ten largest covering over 35%. The sequence was collected from a man older than 75 with acute or convalescent COVID-19. This chain joins TRBV6-4 and TRBJ2-1; 7 bases map to TRBD1. Sequenced input: peripheral blood. The CDR3 DNA is TGTGCCAGCAGTGACCAACAGGGGAGCTCCTACAATGAGCAGTTCTTC. Its translation: CASSDQQGSSYNEQFF.